This is a list of T cell receptor beta chains from one sample in a study of T-cell memory formation after mild COVID-19. One entry per CDR3 protein, called by TCRdb with MiXCR from the 5' RACE reads. This sample carries fewer than 700,000 distinct CDR3 sequences, approximately 18% of them seen once, and the ten largest clones take about 11%. Source material: PBMCs or a T cell subset sorted from them (not recorded which). These receptors were taken from an adult woman who had mild COVID-19 (a few samples of this study predate the infection). Cell type and time point are not known. CDR3s leave out the opening cysteine and the closing phenylalanine or tryptophan. Clone size appears in some rows only: once, few, many, or a class for an expanded clone.

>TRBV21-1|TRBJ1-5|few
ASKKLTGNYNQPQH
>TRBV12-3/TRBV12-4|TRBJ2-1|few
ASSFRTSGSNEQF
>TRBV3-1|TRBJ2-2|-
ASSQALARNTGELF
>TRBV30|TRBJ2-7|-
AWSAWDGSYEQY
>TRBV12-3/TRBV12-4|TRBJ2-3|many
ASSRDGGTDTQY
>TRBV12-3/TRBV12-4|TRBJ2-1|-
ASTHSGGEQF
>TRBV12-3/TRBV12-4|TRBJ1-6|few
ASTWAGGGDSPLH
>TRBV29-1|TRBJ1-2|few
SVDRGILGYT
>TRBV7-9|TRBJ1-2|-
ASSLAAKNYGYT
>TRBV7-9|TRBJ1-2|few
ASTSVGQGHYGYT
>TRBV20-1|TRBJ1-2|few
SARDGDRGRYGYT
>TRBV5-1|TRBJ2-5|few
ASSRSGAQETQY
>TRBV7-9|TRBJ2-7|few
ASSPWDRGTVEQY
>TRBV12-3/TRBV12-4|TRBJ2-3|-
ASSSLRGRATDTQY
>TRBV4-2|TRBJ1-5|-
ASSQAPEGASNQPQH
>TRBV3-1|TRBJ2-7|-
ASSPFGGLAGNYEQY
>TRBV20-1|TRBJ1-4|-
SASTIRQGIEKLF
>TRBV20-1|TRBJ2-7|few
SARDLWTRYEQY
>TRBV20-1|TRBJ2-3|few
SARADSGSGDTQY
>TRBV4-1|TRBJ2-5|few
ASSQDHSEGARKTQY
>TRBV7-9|TRBJ2-3|few
ASSVIWDTRRESTDTQY
>TRBV7-9|TRBJ1-1|-
ASSLSGFTEAF
>TRBV24-1|TRBJ2-3|-
ATSGLAGEIHTDTQY
>TRBV18|TRBJ1-6|few
ASSVRNSPLH